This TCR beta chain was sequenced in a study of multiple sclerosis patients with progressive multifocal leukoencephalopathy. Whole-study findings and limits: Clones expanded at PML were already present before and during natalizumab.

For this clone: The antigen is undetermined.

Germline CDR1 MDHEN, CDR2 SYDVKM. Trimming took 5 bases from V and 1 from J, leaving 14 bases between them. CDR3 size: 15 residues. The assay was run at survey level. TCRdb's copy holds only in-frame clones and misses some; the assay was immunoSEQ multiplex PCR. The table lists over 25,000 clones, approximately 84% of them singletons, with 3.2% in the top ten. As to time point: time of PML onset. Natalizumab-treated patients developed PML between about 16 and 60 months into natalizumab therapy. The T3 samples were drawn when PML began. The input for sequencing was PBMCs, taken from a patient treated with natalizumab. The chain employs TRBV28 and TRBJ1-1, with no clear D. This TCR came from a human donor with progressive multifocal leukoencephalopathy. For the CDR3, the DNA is TGTGCCAGCAGTCCCCCACGGGTGACGAACACTGAAGCTTTCTTT. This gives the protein CASSPPRVTNTEAFF.